One and the same sample provided the 18 T cell receptor beta chains below, sequenced in a study of cytomegalovirus exposure and HLA in healthy donors. Primers included in the PCR were 60 Vbeta and 13 Jbeta primers. Assay: immunoSEQ multiplex PCR; the TCRdb copy retains only in-frame clones and omits some. Found here are 210,000 or so clones, roughly 88% of them singletons; the top ten hold approximately 0.71%. Input material: PBMCs. These receptors were collected from a boy younger than 10 in good health and CMV-seronegative.

The chain has TRBV5-1 and TRBJ1-2; 9 bases are shared with TRBD1. Trimming at V came to 1 base and at J to 7 bases, leaving 8 bases not matched to a gene. Looked up from germline, CDR1 is SGHRS and CDR2 is YFSETQ. The CDR3 is made up of 15 amino acids. In DNA form, the CDR3 reads TGCGCCAGCAGCTTGCGCACAGGGGGCGAGTTTGGCTACACCTTC. Translated: CASSLRTGGEFGYTF.

The V and J genes are TRBV30 and TRBJ1-2; TRBD1 matches at 7 bases. Germline lookup yields CDR1 GTSNPN and CDR2 SVGIG (reference sequence). The CDR3 loop spans 13 amino acids. With V trimmed by 0 bases and J by 7 bases, 5 bases remained unmatched. In DNA, the CDR3 is TGTGCCTGGAGTGTACAGGGGACGACTGGCTACACCTTC. It translates to CAWSVQGTTGYTF. Complete variable domain (other parts from reference TRBV30 and TRBJ1-2): SQTIHQWPATLVQPVGSPLSLECTVEGTSNPNLYWYRQAAGRGLQLLFYSVGIGQISSEVPQNLSASRPQDRQFILSSKKLLLSDSGFYLCAWSVQGTTGYTFGSGTRLTVV.

The V and J genes are TRBV19 and TRBJ2-1, with TRBD2 matching over 11 bases. The length of the CDR3 is 19 residues. The V gene end was trimmed by 1 base and the J gene end by 0 bases; junction bases not matched to a gene: 8. The germline V gene encodes CDR1 LNHDA and CDR2 SQIVND (reference sequence). CDR3 sequence reads: CASSIVLAGGPPSYNEQFF. The CDR3 DNA reads as TGTGCCAGTAGTATAGTCCTAGCGGGAGGTCCACCCTCCTACAATGAGCAGTTCTTC.

The rearrangement uses TRBV4-1 and TRBJ2-3, with TRBD1 matching over 9 bases. The CDR3 runs 17 residues. Trimming cost V 3 bases and J 1 base; bases outside gene matches: 8. Germline CDR1 reads MGHRA; CDR2 reads YSYEKL. CDR3 protein: CASSQPGQGMGTDTQYF. CDR3 coding DNA: TGCGCCAGCAGCCAGCCGGGACAGGGTATGGGCACAGATACGCAGTATTTT.

The chain uses TRBV6-1 and TRBJ1-2, with 7 nucleotides matching TRBD1. The CDR3 consists of 15 residues. Germline V CDR1 and CDR2: MNHNS, SASEGT. With V trimmed by 4 bases and J by 8 bases, 13 bases remained unmatched. The CDR3: CASSAGDSRRLGYTF. The CDR3 DNA reads as TGTGCCAGCAGTGCAGGGGACAGTCGAAGGCTAGGCTACACCTTC.

The chain has TRBV6-1 and TRBJ1-1, with no clear D. CDR1 and CDR2 from the germline V gene are MNHNS and SASEGT. CDR3 length: 14 residues. The germline V and J ends were trimmed by 2 bases and 1 base, with 8 bases remaining between them. The CDR3 is CASSELYWNTEAFF. For the CDR3, the DNA is TGTGCCAGCAGTGAACTCTACTGGAACACTGAAGCTTTCTTT.

The V gene is TRBV7-8, the J gene TRBJ2-3; 16 bases are shared with TRBD2. Germline V gives CDR1 SGHVS, CDR2 FQNEAQ. Germline trimming cut 5 bases from V and 3 bases from J; bases unmatched to any gene: 5. CDR3 length equals 17 residues. This CDR3 reads CASSKGLAGGSTDTQYF. The CDR3 coding sequence is TGTGCCAGCAGCAAGGGACTAGCGGGAGGGTCAACAGATACGCAGTATTTT. The full variable domain, rest sourced from reference TRBV7-8 and TRBJ2-3, is GAGVSQSPRYKVAKRGQDVALRCDPISGHVSLFWYQQALGQGPEFLTYFQNEAQLDKSGLPSDRFFAERPEGSVSTLKIQRTQQEDSAVYLCASSKGLAGGSTDTQYFGPGTRLTVL.

The chain recombines TRBV6-1 with TRBJ1-2; no clear D gene. The CDR3 consists of 13 residues. Germline V CDR1 and CDR2: MNHNS, SASEGT. V lost 8 bases and J 4 bases, leaving 14 bases between the germline ends. CDR3: CASATAASYGYTF. In DNA, the CDR3 is TGTGCCAGCGCTACGGCGGCTAGCTATGGCTACACCTTC.

The V and J genes are TRBV30 and TRBJ1-1, with no clear D. Germline V gene lookup returns CDR1 GTSNPN and CDR2 SVGIG (reference sequence). The CDR3 loop spans 11 amino acids. Trimming took 2 bases from V and 10 from J, leaving 11 bases between them. Here the CDR3 reads CAWSRTGLAFF. The DNA of the CDR3 is TGTGCCTGGAGTAGAACGGGTCTAGCTTTCTTT.

This chain uses TRBV14 with TRBJ2-3; maybe TRBD2 (6 bases). Germline assignment: CDR1 SGHDN and CDR2 FVKESK. V lost 4 bases, J lost 11 bases, and 16 bases lay in between. The CDR3 is 13 residues long. CDR3 sequence: CASSRTRGGEQYF. In nucleotides, the CDR3 is TGTGCCAGCAGCCGGACGAGGGGAGGCGAGCAGTATTTT.

There are a few counts of this clone. The chain combines TRBV5-1 with TRBJ2-2, with 7 bases identical to TRBD1. CDR1 SGHRS and CDR2 YFSETQ come from the germline V gene. This CDR3 has 13 residues. Germline trimming cut 8 bases from V and 6 bases from J; bases unmatched to any gene: 7. The chain's CDR3 is CASQGEKAGELFF. The CDR3 DNA reads as TGCGCCAGTCAGGGGGAGAAGGCCGGGGAGCTGTTTTTT. Filled out from reference TRBV5-1 and TRBJ2-2, the complete variable domain reads KAGVTQTPRYLIKTRGQQVTLSCSPISGHRSVSWYQQTPGQGLQFLFEYFSETQRNKGNFPGRFSGRQFSNSRSEMNVSTLELGDSALYLCASQGEKAGELFFGEGSRLTVL.

This chain uses TRBV13 with TRBJ1-1, with D perhaps TRBD1 (6 bases). CDR1 is PRHDT, CDR2 FYEKMQ, per germline (reference sequence). V lost 0 bases, J lost 0 bases, and 11 bases lay in between. The length of the CDR3 is 16 residues. The CDR3, as DNA: TGTGCCAGCAGCTTAGGCGGACAGCCTATGAACACTGAAGCTTTCTTT. Protein product: CASSLGGQPMNTEAFF.

This clone has a single count. The chain is built from TRBV11-2 and TRBJ2-7; D possibly corresponds to TRBD2 (6 bases). The CDR3 is 15 residues long. V dropped 1 base and J dropped 4 bases, with 14 bases sitting between them. CDR1 and CDR2 (germline): SGHAT, FQNNGV. The CDR3 reads CASSLGTGEAYEQYF. The CDR3 DNA sequence: TGTGCCAGCAGCTTAGGCACGGGAGAGGCTTACGAGCAGTACTTC.

This chain connects TRBV18 to TRBJ2-4; tentative D call: TRBD1 (5 bases). The length of the CDR3 is 17 residues. Per the germline V gene, CDR1 is KGHSH and CDR2 is LQKENI. The V gene lost 1 base and the J gene lost 0 bases, with 13 bases spanning the gap. CDR3 protein: CASSPRLGAVAKNIQYF. CDR3 in DNA: TGTGCCAGCTCACCACGTTTAGGGGCCGTAGCCAAAAACATTCAGTACTTC.

J is TRBJ1-1 and V is TRBV10-2; 7 nucleotides agree with TRBD1. J was trimmed by 10 bases and V by 7 bases; bases with no gene match: 6. CDR3 length equals 11 residues. Germline values: CDR1 WSHSY, CDR2 SAAADI. CDR3 DNA: TGCGCCAGCACCTTGACAGGGACAGCTTTCTTT. Amino acids: CASTLTGTAFF.

This clone is a singleton in its sample. This chain connects TRBV11-2 to TRBJ2-7; D perhaps matches TRBD1 (5 bases). V was pared by 4 bases and J by 5 bases, with 15 bases between. This CDR3 has 14 residues. CDR1 and CDR2 from the germline V gene are SGHAT and FQNNGV. In DNA form, the CDR3 reads TGTGCCAGCAGCTCAAACCAGGGATCCCACGAGCAGTACTTC. This codes for CASSSNQGSHEQYF.

The chain has TRBV6-5 and TRBJ1-2; 7 nucleotides align to TRBD1. Germline V lookup: CDR1 MNHEY, CDR2 SVGAGI. The CDR3 spans 13 residues. The V and J ends lost 3 bases and 7 bases, in that order; junction bases with no gene match: 5. The CDR3 region has the DNA TGTGCCAGCAGTTATTACAGGGGCGGTGGCTACACCTTC. Amino acid sequence: CASSYYRGGGYTF.

The chain combines TRBV7-2 with TRBJ2-3; the D gene is possibly TRBD2 (5 bases). The CDR3 totals 14 residues. V was trimmed by 7 bases and J by 2 bases, leaving 13 bases between them. Per germline, CDR1 SGHTA and CDR2 FQGNSA. CDR3 loop: CASTSGMHTDTQYF. Written as DNA, the CDR3 is TGTGCCAGCACCTCCGGGATGCACACAGATACGCAGTATTTT.